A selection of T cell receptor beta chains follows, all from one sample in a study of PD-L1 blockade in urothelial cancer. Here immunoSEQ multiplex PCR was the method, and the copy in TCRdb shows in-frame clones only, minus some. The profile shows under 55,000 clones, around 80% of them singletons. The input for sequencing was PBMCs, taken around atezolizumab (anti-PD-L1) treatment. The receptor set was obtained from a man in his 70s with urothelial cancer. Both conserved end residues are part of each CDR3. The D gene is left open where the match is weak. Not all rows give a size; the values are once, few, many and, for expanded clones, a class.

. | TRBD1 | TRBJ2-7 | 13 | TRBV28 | CASTWTGDYEQYF | TGTGCCAGCACGTGGACAGGGGACTACGAGCAGTACTTC
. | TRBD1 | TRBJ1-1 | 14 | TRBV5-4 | CASSSDRGRTEAFF | TGTGCCAGCAGCTCCGACAGGGGGCGAACTGAAGCTTTCTTT
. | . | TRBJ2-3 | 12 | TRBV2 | CASSGTIYTQYF | TGTGCCAGCAGTGGGACTATTTATACGCAGTATTTT
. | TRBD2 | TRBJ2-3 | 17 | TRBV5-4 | CASSVWRGGLVTDTQYF | TGTGCCAGCAGTGTATGGCGGGGGGGCCTGGTCACAGATACGCAGTATTTT
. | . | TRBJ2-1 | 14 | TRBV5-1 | CASSPLGGKNEQFF | TGCGCCAGCAGCCCGTTGGGCGGGAAAAATGAGCAGTTCTTC
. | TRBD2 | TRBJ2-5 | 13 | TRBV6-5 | CASTGTRIGTQYF | TGTGCCAGCACGGGGACTAGAATTGGGACCCAGTACTTC
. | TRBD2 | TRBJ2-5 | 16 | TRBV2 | CASIRRWISGTETQYF | TGTGCCAGCATCCGCCGGTGGATAAGCGGGACTGAGACCCAGTACTTC
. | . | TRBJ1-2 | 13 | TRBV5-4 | CASSLVRGDGYTF | TGTGCCAGCAGCTTGGTACGGGGGGATGGCTACACCTTC
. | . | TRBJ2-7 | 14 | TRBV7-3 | CASSLRAGTYEQYF | TGTGCCAGCAGCTTACGGGCAGGGACCTACGAGCAGTACTTC
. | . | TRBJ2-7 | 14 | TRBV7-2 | CASREKNRDYEQYF | TGTGCCAGCAGGGAAAAGAACAGAGACTACGAGCAGTACTTC
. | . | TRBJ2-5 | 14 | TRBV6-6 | CASSSTSLSETQYF | TGTGCCAGCAGTTCGACTAGTTTGTCAGAGACCCAGTACTTC
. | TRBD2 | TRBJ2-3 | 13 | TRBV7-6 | CASGGLEQDTQYF | TGTGCCAGCGGGGGACTAGAGCAGGATACGCAGTATTTT
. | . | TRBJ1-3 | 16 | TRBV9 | CASSALGRISGNTIYF | TGTGCCAGCAGCGCGTTGGGGCGGATCTCTGGAAACACCATATATTTT
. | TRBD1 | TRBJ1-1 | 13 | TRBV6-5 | CASSYARGGEAFF | TGTGCCAGCAGTTACGCCCGAGGGGGCGAAGCTTTCTTT
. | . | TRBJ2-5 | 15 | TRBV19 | CASSRPSGVQETQYF | TGTGCCAGTAGCCGTCCATCGGGGGTGCAAGAGACCCAGTACTTC
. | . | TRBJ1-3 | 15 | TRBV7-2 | CASSSPGLSGNTIYF | TGTGCCAGCAGCTCACCGGGACTTTCTGGAAACACCATATATTTT
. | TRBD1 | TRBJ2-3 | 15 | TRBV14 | CASSQDRAFTDTQYF | TGTGCCAGCAGCCAGGACAGGGCGTTCACAGATACGCAGTATTTT
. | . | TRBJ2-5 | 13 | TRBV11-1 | CASSLVPRETQYF | TGTGCCAGCAGCTTAGTCCCGAGGGAGACCCAGTACTTC
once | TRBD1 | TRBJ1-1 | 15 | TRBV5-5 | CASSFPPGGTTEAFF | TGTGCCAGCAGCTTTCCTCCAGGGGGTACCACTGAAGCTTTCTTT
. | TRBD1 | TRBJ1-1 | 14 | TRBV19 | CASSLGTGGTEAFF | TGTGCCAGTAGTTTGGGGACAGGGGGCACTGAAGCTTTCTTT
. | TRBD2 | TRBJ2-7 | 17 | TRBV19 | CASSTPGTSGSSYEQYF | TGTGCCAGTAGTACCCCCGGGACTAGCGGGAGCTCCTACGAGCAGTACTTC
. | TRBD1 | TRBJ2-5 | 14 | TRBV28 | CASGTRTGEETQYF | TGTGCCAGCGGGACCCGGACAGGGGAAGAGACCCAGTACTTC
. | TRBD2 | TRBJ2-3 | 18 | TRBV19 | CASSRGTTGGGSTDTQYF | TGTGCCAGTAGTAGGGGGACTACGGGCGGAGGGAGCACAGATACGCAGTATTTT
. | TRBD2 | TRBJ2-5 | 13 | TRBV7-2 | CASSSGGRETQYF | TGTGCCAGCAGCTCGGGGGGTCGGGAGACCCAGTACTTC
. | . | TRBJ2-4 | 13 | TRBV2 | CASRGASKNIQYF | TGTGCCAGCAGGGGGGCTTCCAAAAACATTCAGTACTTC
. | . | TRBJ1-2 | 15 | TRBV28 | CASTRGWGDDYGYTF | TGTGCCAGCACCCGTGGATGGGGAGATGACTATGGCTACACCTTC
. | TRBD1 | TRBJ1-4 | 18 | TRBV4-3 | CASSPSTGTGATNEKLFF | TGCGCCAGCAGCCCCTCTACCGGGACAGGGGCGACTAATGAAAAACTGTTTTTT
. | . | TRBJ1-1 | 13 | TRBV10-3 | CASCRAMNTEAFF | TGTGCCTCATGCAGGGCCATGAACACTGAAGCTTTCTTT
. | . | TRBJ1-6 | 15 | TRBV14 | CASSQRRDVGSPLHF | TGTGCCAGCAGCCAGAGGAGGGACGTGGGCTCACCCCTCCACTTT
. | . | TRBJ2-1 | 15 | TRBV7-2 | CASSSPRGGSSEQFF | TGTGCCAGCAGCTCCCCGCGGGGCGGCTCAAGTGAGCAGTTCTTC
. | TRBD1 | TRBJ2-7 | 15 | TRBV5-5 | CASSPRDRSYYEQYF | TGTGCCAGCAGCCCCCGGGACAGGAGCTACTACGAGCAGTACTTC
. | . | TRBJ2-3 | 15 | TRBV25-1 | CASSEWALTADTQYF | TGTGCCAGCAGTGAATGGGCGTTAACCGCAGATACGCAGTATTTT
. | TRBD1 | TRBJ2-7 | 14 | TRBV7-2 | CASSRGQGRYEQYF | TGTGCCAGCAGCCGGGGACAGGGTCGCTACGAGCAGTACTTC
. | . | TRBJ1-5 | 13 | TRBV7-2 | CASSRGGNQPQHF | TGTGCCAGCAGCAGGGGTGGCAATCAGCCCCAGCATTTT
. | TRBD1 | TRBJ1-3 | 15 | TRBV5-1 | CASSSTGTAGNTIYF | TGCGCCAGCAGCAGCACTGGGACAGCTGGAAACACCATATATTTT
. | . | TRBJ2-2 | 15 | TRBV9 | CASSVDSLNTGELFF | TGTGCCAGCAGCGTCGACAGCTTGAACACCGGGGAGCTGTTTTTT
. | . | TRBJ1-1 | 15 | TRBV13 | CASSFGLRGNTEAFF | TGTGCCAGCAGCTTCGGTCTTCGGGGGAACACTGAAGCTTTCTTT
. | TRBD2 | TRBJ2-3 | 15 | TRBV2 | CASSFFSGSTDTQYF | TGTGCCAGCAGTTTTTTTAGCGGGTCGACAGATACGCAGTATTTT
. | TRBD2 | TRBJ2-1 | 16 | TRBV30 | CAWFLPAAGGLNEQFF | TGTGCCTGGTTCCTACCGGCGGCGGGGGGCCTCAATGAGCAGTTCTTC
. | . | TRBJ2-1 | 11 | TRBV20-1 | CSARDPTSQFF | TGCAGTGCTAGAGACCCGACTAGTCAGTTCTTC
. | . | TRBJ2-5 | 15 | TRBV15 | CATSRDAAAFATQYF | TGTGCCACCAGCAGAGATGCGGCAGCCTTCGCGACCCAGTACTTC
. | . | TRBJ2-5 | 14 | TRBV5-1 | CASSLDGTRETQYF | TGCGCCAGCAGCTTGGACGGAACGAGGGAGACCCAGTACTTC
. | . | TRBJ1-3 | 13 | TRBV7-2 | CASSLGVGNTIYF | TGTGCCAGCAGCTTAGGAGTCGGAAACACCATATATTTT
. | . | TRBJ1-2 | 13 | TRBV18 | CASSPEGDYGYTF | TGTGCCAGCTCACCAGAGGGCGACTATGGCTACACCTTC
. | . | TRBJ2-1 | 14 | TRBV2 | CASSESQSYNEQFF | TGTGCCAGCAGTGAGTCACAGAGCTACAATGAGCAGTTCTTC
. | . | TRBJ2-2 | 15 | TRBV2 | CASSSRGAGGGELFF | TGTGCCAGCTCCTCACGGGGGGCAGGTGGCGGGGAGCTGTTTTTT